This TCR beta chain is drawn from a study of T cell changes during pregnancy in multiple sclerosis. V lost 5 bases to trimming and J lost 8 bases, with 12 bases between them. The CDR3 runs to 11 residues. Germline values: CDR1 DFQATT, CDR2 SNEGSKA (reference sequence). Clones were read by immunoSEQ multiplex PCR, and TCRdb kept only the in-frame ones, dropping some. The sample lists 30,000 to 45,000 clones, around 89% occurring once. The chain joins TRBV20-1 to TRBJ1-2, with a possible D match to TRBD1 (5 bases). The sequencing here drew on CD4+ T cells from peripheral blood mononuclear cells, taken in the first trimester of pregnancy. The sequence was collected from a female donor with multiple sclerosis, enrolled in a pregnancy study. The CDR3 coding sequence is TGCAGTGCTCTCCTAAGACAGGGCTACACCTTC. It specifies CSALLRQGYTF.